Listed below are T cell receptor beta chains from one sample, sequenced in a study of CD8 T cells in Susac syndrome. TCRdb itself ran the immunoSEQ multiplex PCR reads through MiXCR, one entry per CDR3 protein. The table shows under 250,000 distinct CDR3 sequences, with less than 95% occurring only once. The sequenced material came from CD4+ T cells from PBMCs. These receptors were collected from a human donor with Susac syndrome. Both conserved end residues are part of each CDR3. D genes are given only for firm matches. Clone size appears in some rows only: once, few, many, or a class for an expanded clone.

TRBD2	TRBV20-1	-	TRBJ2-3	CSAPGTSGAYTQYF	TGCAGTGCTCCCGGGACTAGCGGGGCTTATACGCAGTATTTT
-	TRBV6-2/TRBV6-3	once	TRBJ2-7	CASRIRLSRDAYEQYF	TGTGCCAGCAGAATCCGCCTCTCCAGGGACGCCTACGAGCAGTACTTC
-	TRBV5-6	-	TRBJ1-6	CASSFRVFRDSPLHF	TGTGCCAGCAGCTTCCGGGTCTTCAGAGATTCACCCCTCCACTTT
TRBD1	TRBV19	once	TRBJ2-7	CASSSPRGDRAYEQYF	TGTGCCAGTAGTAGCCCACGAGGGGACAGGGCCTACGAGCAGTACTTC
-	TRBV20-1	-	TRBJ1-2	CSARDSRQRGYTF	TGCAGTGCTAGAGATTCCCGGCAGAGGGGCTACACCTTC
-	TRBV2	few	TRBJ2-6	CASSDRAGANVLTF	TGTGCCAGCAGTGATCGTGCTGGGGCCAACGTCCTGACTTTC
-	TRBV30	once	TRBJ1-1	CAWNREENTEAFF	TGTGCCTGGAACAGGGAGGAGAACACTGAAGCTTTCTTT
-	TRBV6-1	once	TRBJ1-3	CASSIRELELSGNTIYF	TGTGCCAGCAGTATCCGGGAACTGGAGCTCTCTGGAAACACCATATATTTT
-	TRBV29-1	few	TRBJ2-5	CSARIGALGETQYF	TGCAGCGCCCGCATTGGGGCACTTGGGGAGACCCAGTACTTC
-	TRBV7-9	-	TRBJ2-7	CASRLDGSPSYEQYF	TGTGCCAGCAGGCTCGACGGCTCGCCGTCCTACGAGCAGTACTTC
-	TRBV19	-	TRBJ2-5	CASSRAGLGETQYF	TGTGCCAGTAGCCGAGCAGGGCTAGGGGAGACCCAGTACTTC
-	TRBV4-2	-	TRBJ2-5	CASSQGGFGETQYF	TGTGCCAGCAGCCAAGGAGGGTTCGGTGAGACCCAGTACTTC
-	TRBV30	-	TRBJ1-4	CAWSVEEKLFF	TGTGCCTGGAGTGTCGAGGAAAAACTGTTTTTT
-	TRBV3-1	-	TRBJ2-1	CASRLTRNTFNEQFF	TGTGCCAGCAGACTGACGAGAAATACCTTCAATGAGCAGTTCTTC